This TCR beta chain was retrieved from a study of beta chain features in type 1 diabetes. Study results and caveats: Type 1 diabetes patients showed fewer insertions and more deletions at VDJ junctions.

CDR3 length: 13 amino acids. Trimming took 6 bases from V and 12 from J; bases not matched to a gene: 11. Germline V CDR1 and CDR2: SGHTA, FQGTGA. This clone was detected many times. Its target is unknown. Expressed TCRB transcripts were sequenced, since all the RNA that had been isolated was reverse transcribed. TCRdb's table, derived via immunoSEQ multiplex PCR, lists solely in-frame clones and lacks some. The sample lists approximately 150,000 clones; roughly a tenth were seen once. The rearrangement joins TRBV7-3 to TRBJ2-7; 10 positions agree with TRBD1. The specimen sequenced was naive CD4+ T cells from blood. The clonotype originates from a man aged 18 to 30 in good health. As DNA, the CDR3 is TGTGCCAGCAGATCTCCGTGGACAGGGGGGCTGTACTTC. Translated: CASRSPWTGGLYF.